Sequencing of this T cell receptor beta chain was carried out in a study of CD8 T cells in Susac syndrome. Across the whole study: Patients with Susac syndrome were, at the time of blood collection, therapy-naive, maintained on corticosteroids, or maintained on intravenous immunoglobulin alone.

RNA in amounts of roughly 0.45 to 1 ug was reverse transcribed with random hexamers. TCR beta CDR3 was amplified by immunoSEQ multiplex PCR. This amplification extended across 54 Vbeta and 13 Jbeta segments. TCRdb used MiXCR to reprocess the immunoSEQ multiplex PCR reads, holding one entry per CDR3 protein. The sample shows under 200,000 distinct CDR3 sequences, roughly 94% of them seen only once. The sample holds one count of this clonotype. This CDR3 contains 14 residues. The J segment lost 5 bases and the V segment lost 0 bases, leaving 5 bases of the junction unmatched. Germline values: CDR1 GTSNPN, CDR2 SVGIG (reference sequence).

This TCR was sampled from a human donor with Susac syndrome. Sequenced sample: CD4+ T cells from PBMCs. The J gene is TRBJ1-1, the V gene TRBV30, with 8 bases matching TRBD1. This CDR3 reads CAWSVPGGLTEAFF. As DNA, the CDR3 is TGTGCCTGGAGTGTGCCAGGGGGCTTAACTGAAGCTTTCTTT.